These T cell receptor beta chains were read from a single sample in a study of T-cell memory formation after mild COVID-19. MiXCR, run by TCRdb on the 5' RACE reads, gives a single entry per CDR3 protein. The repertoire holds some 320,000 distinct CDR3 sequences, with around 15% as singletons. Sequencing was performed on PBMCs or a T cell subset sorted from them (not recorded which). These receptors were obtained from a man aged 18 to 29 who had mild COVID-19 (a few samples of this study predate the infection). Cell type and time point are not known. Both conserved end residues are part of each CDR3.

CSAREGTGGETQYF	TRBV20-1	14
CASRLAGGRETQYF	TRBV7-9	14
CATQGNEQYF	TRBV10-2	10
CASIGVLGATDTQYF	TRBV6-1	15
CATSRELYQETQYF	TRBV15	14
CASSPRPGQETQYF	TRBV5-1	14
CASSSLGLAEETQYF	TRBV7-9	15
CSASLEGTQYF	TRBV20-1	11
CSARGRQGVFTEAFF	TRBV20-1	15
CATHKPGQGAFTGELFF	TRBV6-2/TRBV6-3	17
CASSLSRTGGNTEAFF	TRBV27	16
CSAGQRQYSTDTQYF	TRBV20-1	15
CASENGRDTNEKLFF	TRBV12-3/TRBV12-4	15
CASSHLPYDGGHNQPQHF	TRBV4-1	18
CSARDAGATNEKLFF	TRBV20-1	15
CASSSGTGEDEKLFF	TRBV5-1	15
CASSNRDRGNTEAFF	TRBV5-1	15
CASSPSGPSNQPQHF	TRBV7-9	15
CASTLWGTGNEQFF	TRBV6-6	14
CASSRLGGADTQYF	TRBV3-1	14
CASSAGRAETQYF	TRBV27	13
CASSLVGGQGFTDTQYF	TRBV5-1	17
CASSVGSVTTDTQYF	TRBV9	15
CASSLEGIRGTEAFF	TRBV5-1	15
CASSPRVGRYGYTF	TRBV5-5	14
CASNDAGGETQYF	TRBV5-1	13
CASSNLGRDTDTQYF	TRBV5-1	15
CASTPMDSYEQYF	TRBV7-9	13
CASSSGRHTDTQYF	TRBV6-5	14
CASSLDRQGYGYTF	TRBV7-2	14
CASSPQGFRDPQYF	TRBV6-5	14
CASREQPWTATGYNEQFF	TRBV6-2/TRBV6-3	18
CASSSGQERDTQYF	TRBV5-6	14
CASSSPPAGTQYF	TRBV7-2	13
CASGTGTWDNEQFF	TRBV12-5	14
CSAGTPGETQYF	TRBV29-1	12
CATHRGAGSGYTF	TRBV10-3	13
CASSAFYSGNTIYF	TRBV9	14
CASSPGFNEQFF	TRBV6-2/TRBV6-3	12